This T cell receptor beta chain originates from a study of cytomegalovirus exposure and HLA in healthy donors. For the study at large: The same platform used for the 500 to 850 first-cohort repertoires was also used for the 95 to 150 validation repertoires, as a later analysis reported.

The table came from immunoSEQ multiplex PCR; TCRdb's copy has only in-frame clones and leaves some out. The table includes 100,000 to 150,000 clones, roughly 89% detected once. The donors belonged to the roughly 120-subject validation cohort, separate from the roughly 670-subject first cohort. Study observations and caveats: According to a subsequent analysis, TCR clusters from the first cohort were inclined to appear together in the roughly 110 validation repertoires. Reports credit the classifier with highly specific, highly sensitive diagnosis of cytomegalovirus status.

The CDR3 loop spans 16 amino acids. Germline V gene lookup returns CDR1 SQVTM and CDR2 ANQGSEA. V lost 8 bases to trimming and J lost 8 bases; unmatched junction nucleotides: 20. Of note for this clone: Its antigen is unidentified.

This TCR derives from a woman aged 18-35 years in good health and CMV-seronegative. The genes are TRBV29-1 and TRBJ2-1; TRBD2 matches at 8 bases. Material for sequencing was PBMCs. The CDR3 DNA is TGCAGCCTTCCCGGTGGGGCGGGAGGTAGTGTCGATGAGCAGTTCTTC. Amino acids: CSLPGGAGGSVDEQFF.